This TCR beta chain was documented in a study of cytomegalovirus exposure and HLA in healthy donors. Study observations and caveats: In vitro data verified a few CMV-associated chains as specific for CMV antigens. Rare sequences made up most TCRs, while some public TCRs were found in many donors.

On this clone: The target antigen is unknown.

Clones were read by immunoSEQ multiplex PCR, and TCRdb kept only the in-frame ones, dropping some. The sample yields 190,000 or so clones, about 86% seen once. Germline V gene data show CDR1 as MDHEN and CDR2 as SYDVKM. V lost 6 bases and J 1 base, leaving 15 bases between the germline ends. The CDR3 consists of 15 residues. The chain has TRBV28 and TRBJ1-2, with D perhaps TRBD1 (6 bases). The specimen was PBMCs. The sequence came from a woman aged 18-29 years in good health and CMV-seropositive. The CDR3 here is CASRSLGQSNYGYTF. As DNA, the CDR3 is TGTGCCAGCAGGTCCCTCGGACAGAGTAACTATGGCTACACCTTC.